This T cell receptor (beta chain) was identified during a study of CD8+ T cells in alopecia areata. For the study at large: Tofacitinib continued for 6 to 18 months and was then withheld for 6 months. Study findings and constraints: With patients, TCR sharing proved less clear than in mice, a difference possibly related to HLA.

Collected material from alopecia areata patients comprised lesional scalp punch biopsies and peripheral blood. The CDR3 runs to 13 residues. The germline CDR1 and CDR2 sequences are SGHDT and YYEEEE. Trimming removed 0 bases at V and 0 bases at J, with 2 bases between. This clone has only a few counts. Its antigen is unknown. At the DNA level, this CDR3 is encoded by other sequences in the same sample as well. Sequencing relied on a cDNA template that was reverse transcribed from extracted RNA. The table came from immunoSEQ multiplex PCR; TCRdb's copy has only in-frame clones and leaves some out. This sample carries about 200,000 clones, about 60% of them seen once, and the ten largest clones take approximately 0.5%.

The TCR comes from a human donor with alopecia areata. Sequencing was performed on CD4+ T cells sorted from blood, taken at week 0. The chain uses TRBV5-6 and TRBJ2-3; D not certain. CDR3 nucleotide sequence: TGTGCCAGCAGCTTGGGGAGCACAGATACGCAGTATTTT. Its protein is CASSLGSTDTQYF.